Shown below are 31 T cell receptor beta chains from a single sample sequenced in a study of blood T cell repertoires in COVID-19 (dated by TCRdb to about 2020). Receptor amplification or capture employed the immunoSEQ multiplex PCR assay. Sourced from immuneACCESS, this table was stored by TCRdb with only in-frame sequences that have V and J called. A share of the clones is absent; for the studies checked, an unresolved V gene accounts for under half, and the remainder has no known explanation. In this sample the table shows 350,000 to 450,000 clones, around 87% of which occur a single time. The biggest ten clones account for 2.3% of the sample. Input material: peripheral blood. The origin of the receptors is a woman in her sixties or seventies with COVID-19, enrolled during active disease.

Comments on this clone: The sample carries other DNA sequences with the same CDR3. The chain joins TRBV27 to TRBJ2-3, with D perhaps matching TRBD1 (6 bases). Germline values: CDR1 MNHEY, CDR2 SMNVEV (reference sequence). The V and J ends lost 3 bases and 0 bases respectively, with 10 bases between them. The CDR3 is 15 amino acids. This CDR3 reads CASSFRTASTDTQYF. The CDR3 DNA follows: TGTGCCAGCAGTTTCCGGACAGCGAGCACAGATACGCAGTATTTT.

CDR3 DNA: TGTGCCAGCAGTTACCTTGAACGTCAGGAGACCCAGTACTTC. It translates to CASSYLERQETQYF. This sequence joins TRBV6-6 and TRBJ2-5; no reliable D call. Trimming removed 2 bases at V and 5 bases at J, with 12 bases between. In germline, CDR1 is MNHNY, CDR2 SVGAGI (reference sequence). The CDR3 spans 14 residues.

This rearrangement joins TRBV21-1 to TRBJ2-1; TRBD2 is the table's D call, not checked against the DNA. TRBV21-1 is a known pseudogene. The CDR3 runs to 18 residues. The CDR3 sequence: CASSKAPTSGGPYNEQFF. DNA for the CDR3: TGTGCCAGCAGCAAAGCCCCTACCTCGGGGGGCCCCTACAATGAGCAGTTCTTC.

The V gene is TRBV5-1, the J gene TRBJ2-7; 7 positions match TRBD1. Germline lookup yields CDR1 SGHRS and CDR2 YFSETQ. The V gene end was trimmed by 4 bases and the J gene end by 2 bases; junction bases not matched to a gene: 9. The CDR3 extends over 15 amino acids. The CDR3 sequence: CASSVNRDRTYEQYF. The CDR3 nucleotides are TGCGCCAGCAGCGTAAACCGGGACAGAACCTACGAGCAGTACTTC.

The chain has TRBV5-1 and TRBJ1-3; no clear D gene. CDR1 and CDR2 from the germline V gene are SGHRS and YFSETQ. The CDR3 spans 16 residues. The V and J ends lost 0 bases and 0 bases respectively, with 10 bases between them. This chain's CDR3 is CASSLGGVPSGNTIYF. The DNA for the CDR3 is TGCGCCAGCAGCTTGGGCGGAGTGCCCTCTGGAAACACCATATATTTT.

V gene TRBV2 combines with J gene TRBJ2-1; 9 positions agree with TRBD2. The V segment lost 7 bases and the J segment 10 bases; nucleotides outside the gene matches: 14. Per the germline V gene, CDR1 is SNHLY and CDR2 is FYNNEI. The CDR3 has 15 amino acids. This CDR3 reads CASIESFIAGVEQFF. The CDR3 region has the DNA TGTGCCAGCATCGAGAGTTTTATAGCGGGGGTGGAGCAGTTCTTC.

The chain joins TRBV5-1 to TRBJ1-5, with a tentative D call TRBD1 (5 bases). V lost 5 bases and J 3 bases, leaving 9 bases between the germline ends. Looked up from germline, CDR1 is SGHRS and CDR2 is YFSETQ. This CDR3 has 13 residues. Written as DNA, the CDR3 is TGCGCCAGCAGTGGGGGGGACAATCAGCCCCAGCATTTT. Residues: CASSGGDNQPQHF.

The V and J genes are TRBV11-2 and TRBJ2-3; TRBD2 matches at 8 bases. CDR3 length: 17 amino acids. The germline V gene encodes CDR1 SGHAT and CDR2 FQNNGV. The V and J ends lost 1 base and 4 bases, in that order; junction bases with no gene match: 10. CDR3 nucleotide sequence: TGTGCCAGCAGCTTAGGGGGTGCGGGGGGCATTTCAGATACGCAGTATTTT. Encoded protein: CASSLGGAGGISDTQYF. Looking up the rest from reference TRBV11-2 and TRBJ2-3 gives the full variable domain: EAGVAQSPRYKIIEKRQSVAFWCNPISGHATLYWYQQILGQGPKLLIQFQNNGVVDDSQLPKDRFSAERLKGVDSTLKIQPAKLEDSAVYLCASSLGGAGGISDTQYFGPGTRLTVL.

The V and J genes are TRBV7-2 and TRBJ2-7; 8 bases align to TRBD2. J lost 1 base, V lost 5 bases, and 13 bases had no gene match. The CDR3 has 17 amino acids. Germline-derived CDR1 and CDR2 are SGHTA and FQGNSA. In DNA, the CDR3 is TGTGCCAGCAGCCCAAGGGGACGGGGGGGTCTATCCTACGAGCAGTACTTC. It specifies CASSPRGRGGLSYEQYF.

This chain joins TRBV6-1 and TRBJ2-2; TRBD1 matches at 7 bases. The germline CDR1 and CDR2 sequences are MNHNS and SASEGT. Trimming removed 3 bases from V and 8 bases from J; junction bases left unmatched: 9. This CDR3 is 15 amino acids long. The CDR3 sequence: CASSDRDSLRGELFF. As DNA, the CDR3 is TGTGCCAGCAGTGACCGGGACAGCCTTAGGGGGGAGCTGTTTTTT.

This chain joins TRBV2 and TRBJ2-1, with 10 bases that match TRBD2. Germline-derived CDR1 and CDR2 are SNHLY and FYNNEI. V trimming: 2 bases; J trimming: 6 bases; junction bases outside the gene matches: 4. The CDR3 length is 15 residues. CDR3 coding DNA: TGTGCCAGCAGTGAAAGGCTAGCGGGGGCCAATGAGCAGTTCTTC. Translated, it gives CASSERLAGANEQFF.

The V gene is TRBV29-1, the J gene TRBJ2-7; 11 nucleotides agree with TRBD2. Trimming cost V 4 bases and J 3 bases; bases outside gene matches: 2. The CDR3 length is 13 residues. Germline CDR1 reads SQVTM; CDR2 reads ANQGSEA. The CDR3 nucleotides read TGCAGCGTTGGAACTAGCGGGGGCTACGAGCAGTACTTC. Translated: CSVGTSGGYEQYF.

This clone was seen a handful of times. CDR3 DNA: TGTGCCAGCAGTGAAGTGACAGGGGTTGGCAAAAACATTCAGTACTTC. As protein: CASSEVTGVGKNIQYF. The V gene is TRBV2, the J gene TRBJ2-4; 8 bases match TRBD1. The V and J ends lost 1 base and 3 bases, in that order; junction bases with no gene match: 5. This CDR3 comprises 16 residues. The germline CDR1 and CDR2 sequences are SNHLY and FYNNEI.

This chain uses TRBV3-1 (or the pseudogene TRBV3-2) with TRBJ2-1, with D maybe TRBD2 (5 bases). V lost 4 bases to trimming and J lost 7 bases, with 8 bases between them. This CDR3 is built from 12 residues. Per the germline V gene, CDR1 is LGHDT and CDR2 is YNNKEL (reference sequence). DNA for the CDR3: TGTGCCAGCAGCCGCTCGGGGAATGAGCAGTTCTTC. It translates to CASSRSGNEQFF.

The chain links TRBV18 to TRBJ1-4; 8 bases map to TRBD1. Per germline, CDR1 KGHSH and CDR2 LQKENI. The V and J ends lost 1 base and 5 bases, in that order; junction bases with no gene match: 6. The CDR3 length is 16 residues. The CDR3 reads CASSPQRTGTNEKLFF. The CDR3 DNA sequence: TGTGCCAGCTCACCACAGAGGACAGGGACGAATGAAAAACTGTTTTTT.

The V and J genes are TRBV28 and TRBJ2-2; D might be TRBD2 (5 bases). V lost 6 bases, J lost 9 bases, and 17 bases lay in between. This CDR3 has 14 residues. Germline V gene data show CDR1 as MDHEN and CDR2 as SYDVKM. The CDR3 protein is CASSPGPFGRELFF. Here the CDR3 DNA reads TGTGCCAGCAGCCCGGGCCCGTTCGGGAGGGAGCTGTTTTTT.

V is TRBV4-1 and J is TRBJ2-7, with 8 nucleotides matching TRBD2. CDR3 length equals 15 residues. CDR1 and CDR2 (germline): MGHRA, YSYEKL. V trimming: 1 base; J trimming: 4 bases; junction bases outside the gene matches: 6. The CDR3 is CASSQALAAPYEQYF. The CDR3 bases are TGCGCCAGCAGCCAAGCACTAGCGGCCCCGTACGAGCAGTACTTC.

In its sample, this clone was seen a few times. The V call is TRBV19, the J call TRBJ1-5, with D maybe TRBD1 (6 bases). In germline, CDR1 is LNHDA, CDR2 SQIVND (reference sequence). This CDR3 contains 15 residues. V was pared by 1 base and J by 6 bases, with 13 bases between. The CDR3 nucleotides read TGTGCCAGTAGTATAGGGGACATCCTCGGTCAGCCCCAGCATTTT. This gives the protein CASSIGDILGQPQHF. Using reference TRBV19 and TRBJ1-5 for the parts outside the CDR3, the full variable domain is DGGITQSPKYLFRKEGQNVTLSCEQNLNHDAMYWYRQDPGQGLRLIYYSQIVNDFQKGDIAEGYSVSREKKESFPLTVTSAQKNPTAFYLCASSIGDILGQPQHFGDGTRLSIL.

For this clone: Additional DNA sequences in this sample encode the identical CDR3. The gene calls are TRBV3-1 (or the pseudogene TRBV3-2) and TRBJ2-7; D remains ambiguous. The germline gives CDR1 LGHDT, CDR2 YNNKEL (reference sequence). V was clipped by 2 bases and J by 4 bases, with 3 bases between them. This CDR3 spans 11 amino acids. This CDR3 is CASSQSYEQYF. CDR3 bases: TGTGCCAGCAGCCAATCATACGAGCAGTACTTC.

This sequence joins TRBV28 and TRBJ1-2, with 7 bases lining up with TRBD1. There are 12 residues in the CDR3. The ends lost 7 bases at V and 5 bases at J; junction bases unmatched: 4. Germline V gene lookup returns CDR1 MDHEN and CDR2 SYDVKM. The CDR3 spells CASKGARYGYTF. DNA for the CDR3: TGTGCCAGCAAGGGGGCTAGGTATGGCTACACCTTC.

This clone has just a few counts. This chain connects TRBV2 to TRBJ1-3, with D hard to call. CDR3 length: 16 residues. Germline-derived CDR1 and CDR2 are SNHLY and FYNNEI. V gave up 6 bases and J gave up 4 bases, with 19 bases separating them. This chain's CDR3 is CASRPTISRGGNTIYF. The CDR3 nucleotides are TGTGCCAGCAGACCGACTATCTCCCGAGGCGGAAACACCATATATTTT.

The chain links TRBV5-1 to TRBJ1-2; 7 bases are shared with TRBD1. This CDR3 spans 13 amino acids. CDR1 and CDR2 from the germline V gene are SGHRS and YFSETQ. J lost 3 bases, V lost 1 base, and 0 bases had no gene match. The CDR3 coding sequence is TGCGCCAGCAGCTTGACAGGGGACTATGGCTACACCTTC. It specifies CASSLTGDYGYTF.

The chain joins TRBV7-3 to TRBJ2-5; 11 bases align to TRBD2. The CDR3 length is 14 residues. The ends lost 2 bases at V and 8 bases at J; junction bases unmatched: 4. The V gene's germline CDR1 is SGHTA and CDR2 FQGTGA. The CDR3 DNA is TGTGCCAGCAGCTTACTAGCGGGGGGAGGAACCCAGTACTTC. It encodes CASSLLAGGGTQYF.

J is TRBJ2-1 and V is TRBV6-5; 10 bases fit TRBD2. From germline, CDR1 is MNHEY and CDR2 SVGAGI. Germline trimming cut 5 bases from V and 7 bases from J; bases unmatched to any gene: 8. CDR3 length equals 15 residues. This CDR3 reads CASSLSGGAINEQFF. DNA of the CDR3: TGTGCCAGCAGTCTCAGCGGGGGGGCCATAAATGAGCAGTTCTTC.

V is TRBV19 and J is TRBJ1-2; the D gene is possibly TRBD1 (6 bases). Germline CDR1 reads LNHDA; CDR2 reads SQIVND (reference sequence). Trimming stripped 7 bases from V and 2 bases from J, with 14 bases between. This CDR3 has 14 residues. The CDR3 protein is CASTAGGGNYGYTF. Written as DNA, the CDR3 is TGTGCCAGTACCGCTGGCGGGGGCAACTATGGCTACACCTTC.

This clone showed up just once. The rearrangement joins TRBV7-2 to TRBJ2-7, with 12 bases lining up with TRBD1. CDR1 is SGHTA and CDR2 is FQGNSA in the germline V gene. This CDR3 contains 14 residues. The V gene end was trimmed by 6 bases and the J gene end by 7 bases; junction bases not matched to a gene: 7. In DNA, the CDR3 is TGTGCCAGCAGTTTGGGACAGGGGGCATATGAGCAGTACTTC. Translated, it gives CASSLGQGAYEQYF.

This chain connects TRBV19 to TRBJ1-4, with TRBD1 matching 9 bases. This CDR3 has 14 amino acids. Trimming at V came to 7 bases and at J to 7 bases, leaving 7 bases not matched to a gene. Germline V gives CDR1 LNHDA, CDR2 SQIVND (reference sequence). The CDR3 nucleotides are TGTGCCAGTAAAAAACAGGGGGCAGGTGAAAAACTGTTTTTT. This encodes CASKKQGAGEKLFF.

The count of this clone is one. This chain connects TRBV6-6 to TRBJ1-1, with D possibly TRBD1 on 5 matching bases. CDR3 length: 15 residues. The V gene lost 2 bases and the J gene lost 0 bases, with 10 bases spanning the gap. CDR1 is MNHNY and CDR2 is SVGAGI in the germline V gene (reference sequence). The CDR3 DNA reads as TGTGCCAGCAGTTACGTCGGACAAGTGAACACTGAAGCTTTCTTT. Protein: CASSYVGQVNTEAFF.

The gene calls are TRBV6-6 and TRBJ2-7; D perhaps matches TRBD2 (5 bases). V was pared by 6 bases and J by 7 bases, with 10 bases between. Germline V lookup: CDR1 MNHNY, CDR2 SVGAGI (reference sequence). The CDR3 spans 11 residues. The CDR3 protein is CASSPGWEQYF. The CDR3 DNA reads TGTGCCAGCAGCCCGGGGTGGGAGCAGTACTTC.

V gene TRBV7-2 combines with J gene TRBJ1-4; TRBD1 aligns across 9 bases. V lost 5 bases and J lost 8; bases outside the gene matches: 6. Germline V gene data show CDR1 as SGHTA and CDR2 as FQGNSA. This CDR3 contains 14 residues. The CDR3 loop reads CASSNRGRGEKLFF. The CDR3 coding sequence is TGTGCCAGCAGCAACAGGGGGCGCGGGGAAAAACTGTTTTTT.

In nucleotides, the CDR3 is TGCAGTGCTAGCCTCAATGAGCAGTTCTTC. Translating it yields CSASLNEQFF. This chain links TRBV20-1 with TRBJ2-1; D is uncertain. Deletions cut 3 bases from V and 6 bases from J, with 3 bases between. The CDR3 contains 10 residues. CDR1 and CDR2 from the germline V gene are DFQATT and SNEGSKA (reference sequence).